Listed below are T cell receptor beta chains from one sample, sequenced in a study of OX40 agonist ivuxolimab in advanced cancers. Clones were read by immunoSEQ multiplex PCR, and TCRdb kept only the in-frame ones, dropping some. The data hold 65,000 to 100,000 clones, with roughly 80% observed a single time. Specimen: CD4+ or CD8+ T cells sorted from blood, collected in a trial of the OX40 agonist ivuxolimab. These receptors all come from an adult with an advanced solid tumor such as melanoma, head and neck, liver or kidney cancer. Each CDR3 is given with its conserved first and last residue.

CDR3 protein: CASSSRQVAFHQPQHF
J gene: TRBJ1-5
V gene: TRBV28

CDR3 protein: CASSFQGSQRGGGTQYF
J gene: TRBJ2-3
V gene: TRBV5-1

CDR3 protein: CASRRGGNTEAFF
J gene: TRBJ1-1
V gene: TRBV10-3

CDR3 protein: CASSPRAVNEQFF
J gene: TRBJ2-1
V gene: TRBV4-1

CDR3 protein: CASSGKWASGRAGQYF
J gene: TRBJ2-7
V gene: TRBV27

CDR3 protein: CASGLLGISEAFF
J gene: TRBJ1-1
V gene: TRBV5-5

CDR3 protein: CASSPLLAGRGTDTQYF
J gene: TRBJ2-3
V gene: TRBV27

CDR3 protein: CASSLAPGGTTGELFF
J gene: TRBJ2-2
V gene: TRBV5-4

CDR3 protein: CASSLVAPQGGTEAFF
J gene: TRBJ1-1
V gene: TRBV7-8

CDR3 protein: CASSLGQGASRGSPLHF
J gene: TRBJ1-6
V gene: TRBV28

CDR3 protein: CASSLDASLDIQYF
J gene: TRBJ2-4
V gene: TRBV11-2

CDR3 protein: CASSLDSYGYTF
J gene: TRBJ1-2
V gene: TRBV7-9

CDR3 protein: CAWTPHEREAFF
J gene: TRBJ1-1
V gene: TRBV30

CDR3 protein: CASRIRTGRNYGYTF
J gene: TRBJ1-2
V gene: TRBV27

CDR3 protein: CASSYQGALQETQYF
J gene: TRBJ2-5
V gene: TRBV5-4

CDR3 protein: CASSIAAQGVHEQYF
J gene: TRBJ2-7
V gene: TRBV19

CDR3 protein: CASSFGTRTEAFF
J gene: TRBJ1-1
V gene: TRBV7-2

CDR3 protein: CASSPWGGVLETQYF
J gene: TRBJ2-5
V gene: TRBV7-9

CDR3 protein: CASSRTMGSSTDTQYF
J gene: TRBJ2-3
V gene: TRBV27

CDR3 protein: CASKLQGPALYGYTF
J gene: TRBJ1-2
V gene: TRBV2

CDR3 protein: CASSGFAPGQESYNEQFF
J gene: TRBJ2-1
V gene: TRBV7-9

CDR3 protein: CASSFSQGSNTEAFF
J gene: TRBJ1-1
V gene: TRBV7-9

CDR3 protein: CASNRQGTSNEKLFF
J gene: TRBJ1-4
V gene: TRBV2

CDR3 protein: CAIREGGPYGYTF
J gene: TRBJ1-2
V gene: TRBV10-3

CDR3 protein: CANYRDPGSQPQHF
J gene: TRBJ1-5
V gene: TRBV14

CDR3 protein: CASSLGDGNTDTQYF
J gene: TRBJ2-3
V gene: TRBV27

CDR3 protein: CASSETGGSHEQYF
J gene: TRBJ2-7
V gene: TRBV28

CDR3 protein: CASSSPGTSESEQFF
J gene: TRBJ2-1
V gene: TRBV6-5

CDR3 protein: CASTYSLETQYF
J gene: TRBJ2-5
V gene: TRBV7-9

CDR3 protein: CASSLGGSPYEQYF
J gene: TRBJ2-7
V gene: TRBV7-2

CDR3 protein: CASRTASVEGRRGAFF
J gene: TRBJ1-1
V gene: TRBV2

CDR3 protein: CASRRSSEPYEQYF
J gene: TRBJ2-7
V gene: TRBV6-5

CDR3 protein: CASSTGHRDSKTGELFF
J gene: TRBJ2-2
V gene: TRBV5-1

CDR3 protein: CASSYGREGFYNEQFF
J gene: TRBJ2-1
V gene: TRBV6-6

CDR3 protein: CASSVRGWSDGEQFF
J gene: TRBJ2-1
V gene: TRBV9

CDR3 protein: CASSQKTSGGAGIGEQFF
J gene: TRBJ2-1
V gene: TRBV4-2

CDR3 protein: CASRGAGSEKLFF
J gene: TRBJ1-4
V gene: TRBV2

CDR3 protein: CASSHGLGVFDGYTF
J gene: TRBJ1-2
V gene: TRBV4-2

CDR3 protein: CATSREGSFNEKLFF
J gene: TRBJ1-4
V gene: TRBV15

CDR3 protein: CASSRTLAKAANQPQHF
J gene: TRBJ1-5
V gene: TRBV4-3

CDR3 protein: CASSNKGSLYGYTF
J gene: TRBJ1-2
V gene: TRBV27

CDR3 protein: CAWTSGLRKNEQFF
J gene: TRBJ2-1
V gene: TRBV30